This T cell receptor (beta chain) originates from a study of T-cell memory formation after mild COVID-19. Turning to the study itself: TCR clusters showed largely donor specificity.

This CDR3 comprises 15 residues. Germline CDR1 and CDR2: LGHNA and YNFKEQ. V was pared by 1 base and J by 2 bases, with 10 bases between. 5'RACE, which relied on constant-segment primers, yielded TCR alpha and TCR beta cDNA libraries carrying sample barcodes and UMIs. TCRdb re-derived calls from the 5' RACE reads in MiXCR, one entry per CDR3 protein. The sample comprises about 350,000 distinct CDR3 sequences, roughly an eighth of which are singletons, and 22% rests with the top ten. Concerning this clonotype itself: Its antigen is currently unknown.

Overall study results and limits: That cross-reactive memory joined was suggested by some responding clones appearing in pre-infection memory.

This clonotype was sampled from a man younger than 35 who had mild COVID-19 (a few samples of this study predate the infection). Cell type and time point are not known. The rearrangement uses TRBV4-2 and TRBJ2-3; D gene uncertain. The specimen sequenced was PBMCs or a T cell subset sorted from them (not recorded which). In DNA form, the CDR3 reads TGTGCCAGCAGCCAAGTGCAGATGAACACAGATACGCAGTATTTT. The encoded protein is CASSQVQMNTDTQYF.